Below are 6 T cell receptor beta chains sequenced from a single sample in a study of early T cells in non-severe SARS-CoV-2 infection. TCRdb re-called the 5' RACE reads through MiXCR, storing one row per CDR3 protein. The profile shows 50,000 to 75,000 distinct CDR3 sequences, 5.9% of them singletons. The sample was whole blood, taken at baseline. Source of these receptors: an adult who was a healthcare worker with PCR-confirmed SARS-CoV-2 infection or an uninfected control (not recorded which).

The sample holds many counts of this clonotype. The chain is built from TRBV20-1 and TRBJ2-7; 9 bases align to TRBD1. V trimming: 1 base; J trimming: 0 bases; junction bases outside the gene matches: 10. The CDR3 runs 17 residues. The germline CDR1 and CDR2 sequences are DFQATT and SNEGSKA (reference sequence). The CDR3 spells CSARAGDTGGSSYEQYF. The CDR3 nucleotides read TGCAGTGCTAGAGCCGGGGACACAGGGGGCAGCTCCTACGAGCAGTACTTC.

This clonotype was seen many times. J is TRBJ2-5 and V is TRBV5-4; the D gene is possibly TRBD1 (6 bases). Per germline, CDR1 SGHNT and CDR2 YYREEE (reference sequence). V was cut by 2 bases and J by 2 bases, with 13 bases left in between. The CDR3 length is 15 residues. The chain's CDR3 is CASSLKSGEQETQYF. For the CDR3, the DNA is TGTGCCAGCAGCTTAAAGTCAGGGGAACAAGAGACCCAGTACTTC.

This clonotype has a handful of counts. This chain links TRBV2 with TRBJ2-2, with 7 bases lining up with TRBD1. The CDR3 consists of 16 residues. Germline assignment: CDR1 SNHLY and CDR2 FYNNEI. The J segment lost 2 bases and the V segment lost 4 bases, leaving 7 bases of the junction unmatched. As DNA, the CDR3 is TGTGCCAGCAGTGTTCGACAGGGACGAAACACCGGGGAGCTGTTTTTT. Translated: CASSVRQGRNTGELFF. The variable domain in full, completed from reference TRBV2 and TRBJ2-2, reads EPEVTQTPSHQVTQMGQEVILRCVPISNHLYFYWYRQILGQKVEFLVSFYNNEISEKSEIFDDQFSVERPDGSNFTLKIRSTKLEDSAMYFCASSVRQGRNTGELFFGEGSRLTVL.

Many counts were recorded for this clonotype. The genes are TRBV5-5 and TRBJ2-1; TRBD1 agrees at 12 bases. Germline V CDR1 and CDR2: SGHKS, YYEKEE (reference sequence). The ends lost 0 bases at V and 7 bases at J; junction bases unmatched: 5. This CDR3 has 16 amino acids. The CDR3 spells CASSLEQGQGANEQFF. The CDR3 bases are TGTGCCAGCAGCTTGGAGCAGGGACAGGGGGCAAATGAGCAGTTCTTC.

The V gene is TRBV7-9, the J gene TRBJ2-5; D is perhaps TRBD1 or TRBD2 (7 bases each). Looked up from germline, CDR1 is SEHNR and CDR2 is FQNEAQ (reference sequence). The CDR3 consists of 15 residues. V was pared by 5 bases and J by 2 bases, with 15 bases between. For the CDR3, the DNA is TGTGCCAGCAGCCGCAGGGGGGGGCTACAAGAGACCCAGTACTTC. Its protein is CASSRRGGLQETQYF.

Ten or more counts support this clonotype. V and J are TRBV7-2 and TRBJ2-2; the D gene could be TRBD1 or TRBD2 (5 bases each). Germline V gives CDR1 SGHTA, CDR2 FQGNSA. The CDR3 is 15 residues long. V lost 2 bases to trimming and J lost 1 base, with 8 bases between them. CDR3 amino acids: CASSLWGRNTGELFF. The CDR3, as DNA: TGTGCCAGCAGCTTATGGGGGAGGAACACCGGGGAGCTGTTTTTT.